A selection of T cell receptor beta chains follows, all from one sample in a study of T cells in localized non-small cell lung cancer. Produced via immunoSEQ multiplex PCR; TCRdb's table is partial and in-frame only. The repertoire holds roughly 13,000 clones, with just over 85% as singletons. Material: peripheral blood, obtained before any cancer treatment. The receptors here all came from a male donor aged 60 or over with stage III lung adenocarcinoma. The CDR3 runs from the conserved cysteine through the conserved F or W. Fields, in order: clone size, J gene, D gene, V gene, CDR3 DNA, CDR3 protein. The D gene is left open where the match is weak. Expanded clones are given a class, and other clones once, few, many or no size at all.

- TRBJ2-3 - TRBV5-1 TGCGCCAGCTCCCGGTTAGCGGGTAGGACAGATGCGCAGTATTTT CASSRLAGRTDAQYF
- TRBJ1-1 - TRBV11-2 TGTGCCAGCAGCTTAGGGACACCGGAAGCTTTCTTT CASSLGTPEAFF
- TRBJ2-2 - TRBV6-5 TGTGCCAGCAGTTACTCCCCGACCGGGGAGCTGTTTTTT CASSYSPTGELFF
- TRBJ2-7 TRBD1 TRBV11-2 TGTGCCAGCAGCCCTCTAGGGACAGGGGCAACCTACGAGCAGTACTTC CASSPLGTGATYEQYF
- TRBJ2-1 - TRBV7-9 TGTGCCAGCAGCTTAATCGGGAGAGGAGACTACAATGAGCAGTTCTTC CASSLIGRGDYNEQFF
- TRBJ2-2 TRBD2 TRBV30 TGTGCCTGGAGTCAGCGGGAGCTCATAGAGACCGGGGAGCTGTTTTTT CAWSQRELIETGELFF
- TRBJ2-4 - TRBV10-3 TGTGCCATCAGTGATCCCGGCCCTCTGCTAGCCAAAAACATTCAGTACTTC CAISDPGPLLAKNIQYF
- TRBJ2-1 TRBD2 TRBV29-1 TGCAGCGTAGACGAGACTAGCGGGAGCTTTGAGCAGTTCTTC CSVDETSGSFEQFF
- TRBJ1-6 - TRBV7-8 TGTGCCAGCAGCCCGGAGACAGTCGGTTCACCCCTCCACTTT CASSPETVGSPLHF
- TRBJ1-1 - TRBV15 TGTGCCACCAGGTTCGACCGAGACACTGAAGCTTTCTTT CATRFDRDTEAFF
medium-sized TRBJ1-2 - TRBV7-2 TGTGCCAGCAGCTTAGACAATAACTATGGCTACACCTTC CASSLDNNYGYTF
few TRBJ1-5 - TRBV30 TGTGCCTGGAGTGTAGAGGGATGGGAGCCCCAGCATTTT CAWSVEGWEPQHF
- TRBJ1-2 - TRBV6-4 TGTGCCAGCAGGGAGGGAGCAGACGGTTATGGCTACACCTTC CASREGADGYGYTF
- TRBJ2-1 TRBD2 TRBV10-3 TGTGCCATCAGTAGATTCCTAGCGGGAGTCTACAATGAGCAGTTCTTC CAISRFLAGVYNEQFF
- TRBJ2-5 - TRBV10-3 TGTGCCATCAGTGATATTTATTGGAGACTAGGGACTCAGAAGGCTGAGACCCAGTACTTC CAISDIYWRLGTQKAETQYF
- TRBJ1-4 - TRBV6-1 TGTGCCAGCAGTCGGATCGTCCTCGAAATGTTTTTT CASSRIVLEMFF
- TRBJ2-1 TRBD2 TRBV2 TGTGCCAGCGACGGTCTGCCCCCGGAGCGGGGGGGCAATGAGCAGTTCTTC CASDGLPPERGGNEQFF
- TRBJ1-2 TRBD1 TRBV2 TGTGCCAGCGGGGAAGGGGGCGCGGTTGGCTACACCTTC CASGEGGAVGYTF
- TRBJ1-5 - TRBV19 TGTGCCAGTCGTTGGGGCCATACGGGGGGCGGGTTGGGCAATCAGCCCCAGCATTTT CASRWGHTGGGLGNQPQHF
- TRBJ2-7 - TRBV29-1 TGCAGCGTTGGGGATAGGAGACAGCTACCCTACGAGCAGTACTTC CSVGDRRQLPYEQYF
- TRBJ2-2 TRBD2 TRBV5-1 TGCGCCAGCAGTCTAGCGGGGCTCCCGAACACCGGGGAGCTGTTTTTT CASSLAGLPNTGELFF
- TRBJ2-1 - TRBV11-2 TGTGCCAGCAGCTTAGGGGGCTGGGGTTACAATGAGCAGTTCTTC CASSLGGWGYNEQFF
- TRBJ2-3 - TRBV5-6 TGTGCCAGCAGCTCCCCGCCTAAGGAAGATACGCAGTATTTT CASSSPPKEDTQYF
- TRBJ2-7 TRBD1 TRBV28 TGTGCCAGCACCTATAACCCAGGGGACAGGGAAGACGAGCAGTACTTC CASTYNPGDREDEQYF
- TRBJ2-2 - TRBV27 TGTGCCAGCCGGGGCAGATCAGGGTCCGGGGAGCTGTTTTTT CASRGRSGSGELFF
- TRBJ2-5 TRBD1 TRBV29-1 TGCAGCGGGGGACAGCAAGAGACCCAGTACTTC CSGGQQETQYF
- TRBJ2-7 - TRBV25-1 TGTGCCAGCAGTGAATCGGGAAGCAGGGTGCACGAGCAGTACTTC CASSESGSRVHEQYF
- TRBJ2-1 - TRBV19 TGTGCCAGTAGCAGGCGGGGGCGAATAAATGAGCAGTTCTTC CASSRRGRINEQFF